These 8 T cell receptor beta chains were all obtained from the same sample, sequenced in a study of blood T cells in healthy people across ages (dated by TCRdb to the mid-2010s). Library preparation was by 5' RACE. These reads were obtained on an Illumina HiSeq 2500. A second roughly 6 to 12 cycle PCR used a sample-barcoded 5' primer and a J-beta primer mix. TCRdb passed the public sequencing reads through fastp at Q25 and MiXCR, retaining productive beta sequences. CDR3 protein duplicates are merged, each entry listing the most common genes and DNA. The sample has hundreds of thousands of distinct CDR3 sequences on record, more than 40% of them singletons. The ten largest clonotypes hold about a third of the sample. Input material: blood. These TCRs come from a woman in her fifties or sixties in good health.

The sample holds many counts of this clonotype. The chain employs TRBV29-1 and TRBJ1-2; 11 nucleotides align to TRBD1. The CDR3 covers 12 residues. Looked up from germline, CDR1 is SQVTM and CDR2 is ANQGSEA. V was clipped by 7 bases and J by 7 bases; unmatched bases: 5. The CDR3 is CSARTGGGGYTF. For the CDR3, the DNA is TGCAGCGCTAGGACAGGGGGCGGTGGCTACACCTTC.

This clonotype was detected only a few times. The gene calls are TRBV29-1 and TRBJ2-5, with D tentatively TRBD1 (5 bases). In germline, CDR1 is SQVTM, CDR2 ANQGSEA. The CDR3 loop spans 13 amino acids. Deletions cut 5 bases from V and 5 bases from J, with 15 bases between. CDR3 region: CSVRKGSGETQYF. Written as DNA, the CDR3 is TGCAGCGTTCGAAAGGGGTCTGGGGAGACCCAGTACTTC. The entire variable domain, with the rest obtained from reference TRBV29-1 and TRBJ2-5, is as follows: SAVISQKPSRDICQRGTSLTIQCQVDSQVTMMFWYRQQPGQSLTLIATANQGSEATYESGFVIDKFPISRPNLTFSTLTVSNMSPEDSSIYLCSVRKGSGETQYFGPGTRLLVL.

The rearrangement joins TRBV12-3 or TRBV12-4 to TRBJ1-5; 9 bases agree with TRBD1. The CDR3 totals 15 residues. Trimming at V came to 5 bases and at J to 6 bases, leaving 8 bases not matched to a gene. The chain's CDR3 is CASSLQGAVGQPQHF. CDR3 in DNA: TGTGCCAGCAGTCTACAGGGGGCGGTAGGTCAGCCCCAGCATTTT.

The CDR3 sequence is CASSTRQGPSGYTF. The CDR3 bases are TGTGCCAGCAGCACGCGGCAGGGCCCGTCGGGCTACACCTTC. V usage is TRBV7-2 and J usage is TRBJ1-2; the D gene is possibly TRBD1 (5 bases). Trimming took off 5 bases at V and 8 bases at J, with 18 bases between the two ends. CDR1 is SGHTA, CDR2 FQGNSA, per germline. The CDR3 has 14 amino acids.

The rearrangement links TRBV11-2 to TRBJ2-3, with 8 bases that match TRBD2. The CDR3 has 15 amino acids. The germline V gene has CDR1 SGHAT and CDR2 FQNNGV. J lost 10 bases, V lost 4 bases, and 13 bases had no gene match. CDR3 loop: CASSSPAERGRSQYF. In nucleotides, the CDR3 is TGTGCCAGCAGCTCCCCGGCTGAGCGGGGGCGTTCGCAGTATTTT.

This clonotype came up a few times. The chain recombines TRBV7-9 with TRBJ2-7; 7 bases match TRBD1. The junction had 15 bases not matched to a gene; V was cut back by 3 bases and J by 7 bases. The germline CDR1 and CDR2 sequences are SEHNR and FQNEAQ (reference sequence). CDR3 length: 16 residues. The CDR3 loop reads CASSFPWVRGRGEQYF. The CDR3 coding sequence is TGTGCCAGCAGCTTTCCATGGGTTAGGGGGCGAGGTGAGCAGTACTTC. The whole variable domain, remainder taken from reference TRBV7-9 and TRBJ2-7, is DTGVSQNPRHKITKRGQNVTFRCDPISEHNRLYWYRQTLGQGPEFLTYFQNEAQLEKSRLLSDRFSAERPKGSFSTLEIQRTEQGDSAMYLCASSFPWVRGRGEQYFGPGTRLTVT.

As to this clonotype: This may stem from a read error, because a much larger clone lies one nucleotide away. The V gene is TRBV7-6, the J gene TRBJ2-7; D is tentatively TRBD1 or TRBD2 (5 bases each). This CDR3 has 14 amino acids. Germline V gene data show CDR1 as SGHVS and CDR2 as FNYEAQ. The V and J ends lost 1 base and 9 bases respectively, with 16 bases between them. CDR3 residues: CASSLEGTLNGQYF. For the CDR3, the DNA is TGTGCCAGCAGCTTAGAAGGGACCCTCAACGGGCAGTACTTC.

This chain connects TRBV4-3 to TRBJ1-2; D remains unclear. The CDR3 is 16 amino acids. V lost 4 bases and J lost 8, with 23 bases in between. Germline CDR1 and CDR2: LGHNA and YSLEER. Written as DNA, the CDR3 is TGCGCCAGCAGCCGATCCGAGCTAGGGCTTGAGGGAGGCTACACCTTC. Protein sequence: CASSRSELGLEGGYTF.